This T cell receptor (beta chain) stems from a study of shared clonotypes between healthy human individuals. Study at large: Three plates each covered CD4 naive and memory; CD8 naive two, CD8 memory one.

TCRdb keeps only in-frame clones here, not all; method: immunoSEQ multiplex PCR. Of about a million clones listed, about 72% are singletons. The V and J ends lost 0 bases and 7 bases respectively, with 12 bases between them. Germline CDR1 MNHEY, CDR2 SVGAGI. The CDR3 sequence is 14 residues long. Each of the donors was a healthy adult who was HIV-negative and had not had a recent acute infection or vaccination. Sequencing was performed on memory CD4+ T cells from PBMCs. Stated subset: CD45RA-negative fraction. The rearrangement uses TRBV6-5 and TRBJ1-2, with a possible D match to TRBD1 (6 bases). This TCR came from a man younger than 30 in good health. Some clones in this sample may be carry-over from other donors' samples. CDR3 in amino acids: CASSYSGGPLGYTF. The CDR3 DNA sequence: TGTGCCAGCAGTTACTCAGGGGGGCCACTTGGCTACACCTTC.